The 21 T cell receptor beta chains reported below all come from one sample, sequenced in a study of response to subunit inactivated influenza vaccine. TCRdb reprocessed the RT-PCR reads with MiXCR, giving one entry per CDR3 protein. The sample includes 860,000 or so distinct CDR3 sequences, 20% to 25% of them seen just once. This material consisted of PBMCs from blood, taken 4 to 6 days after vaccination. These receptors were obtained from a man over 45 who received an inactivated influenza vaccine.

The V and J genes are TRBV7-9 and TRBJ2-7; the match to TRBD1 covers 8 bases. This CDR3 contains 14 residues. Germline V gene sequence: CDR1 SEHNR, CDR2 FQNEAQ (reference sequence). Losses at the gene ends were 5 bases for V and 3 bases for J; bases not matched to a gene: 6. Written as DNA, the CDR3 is TGTGCCAGCAGCCCGAGGACAGGGTACTACGAGCAGTACTTC. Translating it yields CASSPRTGYYEQYF.

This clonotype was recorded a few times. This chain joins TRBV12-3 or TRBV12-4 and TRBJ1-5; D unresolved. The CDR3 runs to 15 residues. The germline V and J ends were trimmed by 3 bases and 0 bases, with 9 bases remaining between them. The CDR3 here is CASSFISSSNQPQHF. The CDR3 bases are TGTGCCAGCAGTTTTATCTCCAGTAGCAATCAGCCCCAGCATTTT.

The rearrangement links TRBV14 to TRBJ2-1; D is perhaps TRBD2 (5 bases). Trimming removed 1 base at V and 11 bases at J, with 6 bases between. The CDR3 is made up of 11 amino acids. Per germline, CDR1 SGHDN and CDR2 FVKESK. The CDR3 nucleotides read TGTGCCAGCAGCCAAGCCGGGAAGCAGTTCTTC. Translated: CASSQAGKQFF.

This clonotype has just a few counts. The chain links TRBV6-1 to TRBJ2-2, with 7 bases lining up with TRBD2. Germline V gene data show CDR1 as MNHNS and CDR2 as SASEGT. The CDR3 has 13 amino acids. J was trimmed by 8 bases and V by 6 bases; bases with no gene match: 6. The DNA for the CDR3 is TGTGCCAGCAGGCGGGAGAGTAGGGGGGAGCTGTTTTTT. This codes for CASRRESRGELFF.

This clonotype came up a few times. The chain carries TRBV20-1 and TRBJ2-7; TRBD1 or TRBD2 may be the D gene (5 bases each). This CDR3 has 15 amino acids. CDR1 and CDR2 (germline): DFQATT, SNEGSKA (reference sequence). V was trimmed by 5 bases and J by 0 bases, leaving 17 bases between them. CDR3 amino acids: CSAGSGGSFSYEQYF. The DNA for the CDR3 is TGCAGTGCTGGTTCTGGGGGATCTTTCTCCTACGAGCAGTACTTC.

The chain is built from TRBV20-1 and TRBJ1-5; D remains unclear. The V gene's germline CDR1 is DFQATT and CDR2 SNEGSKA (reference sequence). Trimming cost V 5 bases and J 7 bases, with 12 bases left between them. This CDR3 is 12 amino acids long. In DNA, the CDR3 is TGCAGTGCTTGCCCCCCGGGACAGCCCCAGCATTTT. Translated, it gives CSACPPGQPQHF.

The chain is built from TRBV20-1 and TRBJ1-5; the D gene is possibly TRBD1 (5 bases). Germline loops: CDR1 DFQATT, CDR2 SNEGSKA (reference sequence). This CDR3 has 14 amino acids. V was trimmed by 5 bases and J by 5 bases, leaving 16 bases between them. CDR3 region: CSARMGGEDQPQHF. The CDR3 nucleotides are TGCAGTGCTCGAATGGGGGGGGAAGATCAGCCCCAGCATTTT.

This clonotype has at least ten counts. This CDR3 reads CASSFGRASGRTDTQYF. As DNA, the CDR3 is TGTGCCAGCAGTTTCGGTAGGGCTAGCGGGAGAACAGATACGCAGTATTTT. The chain links TRBV12-3 or TRBV12-4 to TRBJ2-3, with 10 bases lining up with TRBD2. J was trimmed by 3 bases and V by 3 bases; bases with no gene match: 9. This CDR3 spans 17 amino acids.

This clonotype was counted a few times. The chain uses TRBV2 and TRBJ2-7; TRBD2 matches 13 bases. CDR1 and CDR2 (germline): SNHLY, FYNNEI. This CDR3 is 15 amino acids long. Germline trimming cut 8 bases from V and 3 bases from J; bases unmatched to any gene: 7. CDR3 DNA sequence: TGTGCCAGCGGCTCCGGGACTAGCGGGGTCTACGAGCAGTACTTC. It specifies CASGSGTSGVYEQYF. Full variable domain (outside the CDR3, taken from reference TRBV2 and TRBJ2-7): EPEVTQTPSHQVTQMGQEVILRCVPISNHLYFYWYRQILGQKVEFLVSFYNNEISEKSEIFDDQFSVERPDGSNFTLKIRSTKLEDSAMYFCASGSGTSGVYEQYFGPGTRLTVT.

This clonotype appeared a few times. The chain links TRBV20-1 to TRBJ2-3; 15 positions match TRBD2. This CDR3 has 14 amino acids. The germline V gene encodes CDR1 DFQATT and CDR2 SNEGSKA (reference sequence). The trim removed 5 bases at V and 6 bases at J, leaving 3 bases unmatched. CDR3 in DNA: TGCAGTGCTCGGACTAGCGGGAGGGGGGATACGCAGTATTTT. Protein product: CSARTSGRGDTQYF.

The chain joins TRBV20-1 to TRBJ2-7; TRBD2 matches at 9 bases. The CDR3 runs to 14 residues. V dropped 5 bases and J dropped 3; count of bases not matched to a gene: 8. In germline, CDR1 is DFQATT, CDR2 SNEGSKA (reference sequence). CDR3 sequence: CSAGRGGGDYEQYF. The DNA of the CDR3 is TGCAGTGCTGGGAGAGGCGGGGGGGACTACGAGCAGTACTTC.

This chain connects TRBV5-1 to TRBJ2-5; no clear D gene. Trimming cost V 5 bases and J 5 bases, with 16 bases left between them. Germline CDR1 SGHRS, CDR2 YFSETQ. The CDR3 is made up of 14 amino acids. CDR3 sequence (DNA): TGCGCCAGCAGGACGAACCCCCTGCAGGAGACCCAGTACTTC. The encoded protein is CASRTNPLQETQYF.

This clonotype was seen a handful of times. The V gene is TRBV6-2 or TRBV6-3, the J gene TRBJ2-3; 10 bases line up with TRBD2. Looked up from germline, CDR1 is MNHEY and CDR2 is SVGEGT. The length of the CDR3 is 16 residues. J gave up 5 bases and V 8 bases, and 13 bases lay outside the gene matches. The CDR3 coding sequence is TGTGCCAGCTCCCAGCCCAGCGGGAGGGCCAGAGATACGCAGTATTTT. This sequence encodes CASSQPSGRARDTQYF.

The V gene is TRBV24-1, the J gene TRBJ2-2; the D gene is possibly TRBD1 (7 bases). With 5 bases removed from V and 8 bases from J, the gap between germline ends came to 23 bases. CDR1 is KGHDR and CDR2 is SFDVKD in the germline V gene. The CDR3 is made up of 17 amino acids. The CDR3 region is CATSAAGGTAREGELFF. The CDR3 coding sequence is TGTGCCACCAGTGCCGCTGGGGGGACAGCAAGGGAAGGGGAGCTGTTTTTT.

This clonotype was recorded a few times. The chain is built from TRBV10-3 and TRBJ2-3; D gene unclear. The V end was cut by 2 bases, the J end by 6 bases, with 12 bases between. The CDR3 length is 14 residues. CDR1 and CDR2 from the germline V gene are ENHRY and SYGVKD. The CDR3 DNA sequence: TGTGCCATCAGTGAGGGCCTCTTTGGGGATACGCAGTATTTT. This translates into CAISEGLFGDTQYF.

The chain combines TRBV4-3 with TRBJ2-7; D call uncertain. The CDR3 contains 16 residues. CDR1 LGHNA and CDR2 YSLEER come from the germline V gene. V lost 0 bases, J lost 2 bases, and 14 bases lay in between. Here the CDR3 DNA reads TGCGCCAGCAGCCAAGATCGAGTGCGACGGGCCTACGAGCAGTACTTC. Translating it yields CASSQDRVRRAYEQYF.

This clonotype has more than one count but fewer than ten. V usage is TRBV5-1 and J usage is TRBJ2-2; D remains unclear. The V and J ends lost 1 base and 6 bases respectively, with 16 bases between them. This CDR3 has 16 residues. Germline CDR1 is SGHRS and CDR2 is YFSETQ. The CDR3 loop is CASSLIGSAGPGELFF. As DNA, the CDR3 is TGCGCCAGCAGCTTGATCGGTTCGGCTGGGCCCGGGGAGCTGTTTTTT.

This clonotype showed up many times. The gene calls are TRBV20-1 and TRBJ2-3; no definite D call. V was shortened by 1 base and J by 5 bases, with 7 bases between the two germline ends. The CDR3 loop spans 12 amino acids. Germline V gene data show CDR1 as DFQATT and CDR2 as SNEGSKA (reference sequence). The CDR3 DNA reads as TGCAGTGCTAGAGTCCTAGGAGATACGCAGTATTTT. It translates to CSARVLGDTQYF.

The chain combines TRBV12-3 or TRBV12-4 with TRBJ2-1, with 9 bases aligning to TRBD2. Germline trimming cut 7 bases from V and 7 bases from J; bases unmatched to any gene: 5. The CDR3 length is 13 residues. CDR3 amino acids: CASTPAGGNEQFF. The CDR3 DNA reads TGTGCCAGCACACCCGCGGGGGGGAATGAGCAGTTCTTC.

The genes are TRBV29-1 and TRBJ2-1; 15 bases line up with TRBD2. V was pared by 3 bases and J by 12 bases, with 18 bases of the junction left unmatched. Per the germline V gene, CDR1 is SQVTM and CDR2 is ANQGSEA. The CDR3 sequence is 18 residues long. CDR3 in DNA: TGCAGCGTTGAGGGGGAGTGGACTAGCGGGAGGGCCTTAGGTGGGCAGTTCTTC. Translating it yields CSVEGEWTSGRALGGQFF.

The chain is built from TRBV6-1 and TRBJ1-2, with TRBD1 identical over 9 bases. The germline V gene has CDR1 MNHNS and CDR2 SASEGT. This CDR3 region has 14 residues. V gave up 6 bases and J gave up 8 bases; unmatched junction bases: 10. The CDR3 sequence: CASSRGLGQGGYTF. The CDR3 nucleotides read TGTGCCAGCAGCCGGGGACTGGGACAGGGCGGCTACACCTTC.